A selection of T cell receptor beta chains follows, all from one sample in a study of blood T cell repertoires in COVID-19. Only in-frame clones appear in the TCRdb table, and some are missing; sequencing was by immunoSEQ multiplex PCR. The repertoire holds 150,000 to 200,000 clones, with around 72% as singletons. Sequences were obtained from peripheral blood. The receptors here all came from a woman older than 75 with acute or convalescent COVID-19. The CDR3 runs from the conserved cysteine through the conserved F or W. Only some rows state a clone size, as once, few, many or a class for expanded clones.

J | V | size | CDR3
TRBJ2-3 | TRBV18 | NA | CASSPDGLAGGDTQYF
TRBJ2-5 | TRBV2 | NA | CASLGQAGVETQYF
TRBJ2-7 | TRBV7-2 | NA | CASSPRTYEQYF
TRBJ1-5 | TRBV2 | once | CASTREGWGQPQHF
TRBJ1-5 | TRBV4-1 | NA | CASSQTGTGYQPQHF
TRBJ1-1 | TRBV3-1/TRBV3-2 | NA | CASSQGWTGEAFF
TRBJ1-5 | TRBV27 | many | CASSPHRGEQPQHF
TRBJ2-3 | TRBV6-2/TRBV6-3 | once | CASTPPGAPDTQYF
TRBJ2-2 | TRBV7-2 | NA | CASRPQPGNTGELFF
TRBJ1-2 | TRBV7-8 | NA | CASSFYRGRIDYGYTF
TRBJ1-5 | TRBV14 | NA | CASSQDTDQPQHF
TRBJ2-5 | TRBV15 | NA | CATSRDPTGVETQYF
TRBJ1-6 | TRBV5-1 | once | CASSWTGSGDNSPLHF
TRBJ2-1 | TRBV10-1 | NA | CASSGVTSGRFDNEQFF
TRBJ1-3 | TRBV28 | once | CASSLAGGLRNTIYF
TRBJ2-2 | TRBV7-2 | NA | CASSFTRTGTGELFF
TRBJ1-2 | TRBV5-8 | NA | CASSLSGINYGYTF
TRBJ2-7 | TRBV28 | NA | CASARGYEQYF
TRBJ1-6 | TRBV30 | few | CACTPRRGFDSPLHF
TRBJ2-2 | TRBV19 | once | CASSEGLAGGSGELFF
TRBJ2-5 | TRBV10-1 | NA | CASSDGQGSTQYF
TRBJ2-2 | TRBV19 | few | CASSTGQGAFTGELFF
TRBJ1-2 | TRBV9 | few | CASSVDPTGVGGYTF
TRBJ2-1 | TRBV19 | NA | CASSRGRQPSDEQFF
TRBJ1-4 | TRBV18 | NA | CASSPRDRFATNEKLFF
TRBJ1-5 | TRBV24-1 | NA | CATSAIGASNQPQHF